This TCR beta chain derives from a study of T cell repertoires in cytomegalovirus infection. With respect to this clonotype: Its antigen is unknown.

Notes on the study in general: HLA-C-restricted TCR beta clonotypes specific for CMV led the ex vivo response.

The length of the CDR3 is 14 residues. Germline CDR1 and CDR2: SQVTM and ANQGSEA. Trimming took 7 bases from V and 6 from J, leaving 21 bases between them. TCRdb processed the reads anew with MiXCR; each CDR3 protein has one entry. The table lists fewer than 950,000 distinct CDR3 sequences, 30% to 35% of them singletons, with around 11% in the top ten. The V call is TRBV29-1, the J call TRBJ1-2; the D gene is possibly TRBD1 (5 bases). The sample here was cultured CD8+ T cells from PBMCs, taken from culture after CMV antigen stimulation. This TCR came from a human donor in good health (CMV status not recorded). Some clones in this sample may be carry-over from other donors' samples. Here the CDR3 DNA reads TGCAGCGGCGTAGGAGGGACGATTCCCAATGGCTACACCTTC. It yields the protein CSGVGGTIPNGYTF.